The 10 T cell receptor beta chains below come from one sample, sequenced in a study. TCRdb re-derived calls from the RT-PCR reads in MiXCR, one entry per CDR3 protein. The sample holds 650,000 to 800,000 distinct CDR3 sequences, 12% to 15% seen once. The source material was memory CD4+ T cells from blood. Receptors were obtained from a female donor in good health, serving as a healthy control.

At least ten counts were recorded for this clonotype. The chain uses TRBV7-2 and TRBJ2-3; 11 nucleotides agree with TRBD2. The germline V gene encodes CDR1 SGHTA and CDR2 FQGNSA. The V gene end was trimmed by 5 bases and the J gene end by 9 bases; junction bases not matched to a gene: 4. The CDR3 is 13 amino acids. In DNA form, the CDR3 reads TGTGCCAGCAGCCCAACTAGCGGGAGCACGCAGTATTTT. Its protein product is CASSPTSGSTQYF.

This sequence joins TRBV20-1 and TRBJ2-7, with 9 nucleotides matching TRBD1. The trim removed 3 bases at V and 5 bases at J, leaving 5 bases unmatched. This CDR3 region has 13 residues. Germline V gene data show CDR1 as DFQATT and CDR2 as SNEGSKA (reference sequence). CDR3 amino acids: CSASKQGADEQYF. The CDR3 region has the DNA TGCAGTGCTAGTAAACAGGGGGCGGACGAGCAGTACTTC.

This clonotype occurred a few times. The chain uses TRBV11-2 and TRBJ2-2; 10 bases align to TRBD1. Germline V gives CDR1 SGHAT, CDR2 FQNNGV. This CDR3 spans 15 amino acids. Losses at the gene ends were 6 bases for V and 5 bases for J; bases not matched to a gene: 6. The CDR3 sequence: CASRTGQGRTGELFF. CDR3 coding DNA: TGTGCCAGCAGAACGGGACAGGGGAGGACCGGGGAGCTGTTTTTT.

The chain combines TRBV12-3 or TRBV12-4 with TRBJ1-1, with D hard to call. The CDR3 covers 13 residues. The ends were cut back, 6 bases at V and 1 base at J, with 9 bases in the middle. The CDR3 spells CASRLWPNTEAFF. The CDR3 coding sequence is TGTGCCAGCAGATTGTGGCCGAACACTGAAGCTTTCTTT.

At least ten counts were recorded for this clonotype. The J gene is TRBJ2-5, the V gene TRBV7-9; 11 bases match TRBD1. The V segment lost 5 bases and the J segment 4 bases; nucleotides outside the gene matches: 6. CDR1 is SEHNR and CDR2 is FQNEAQ in the germline V gene (reference sequence). The CDR3 has 15 residues. The CDR3 sequence is CASSPGQGAGETQYF. CDR3 nucleotide sequence: TGTGCCAGCAGCCCTGGACAGGGGGCAGGAGAGACCCAGTACTTC.

Ten or more counts support this clonotype. The V gene is TRBV9, the J gene TRBJ2-1, with 12 bases matching TRBD2. The CDR3 covers 19 residues. The germline V gene encodes CDR1 SGDLS and CDR2 YYNGEE. V gave up 0 bases and J gave up 5 bases; unmatched junction bases: 12. The CDR3 DNA is TGTGCCAGCAGCGTAGCTTCGGGTACTAGCGGGAGGAAAGACAATGAGCAGTTCTTC. This codes for CASSVASGTSGRKDNEQFF.

This sequence joins TRBV5-1 and TRBJ1-6; D ambiguous. Between the trimmed V and J ends, which lost 0 bases and 7 bases, there was a span of 5 bases. Germline lookup yields CDR1 SGHRS and CDR2 YFSETQ. The CDR3 spans 13 residues. The CDR3 protein is CASSLGENSPLHF. The DNA of the CDR3 is TGCGCCAGCAGCTTGGGAGAGAATTCACCCCTCCACTTT.

The chain is built from TRBV10-3 and TRBJ1-6, with a tentative D call TRBD1 (6 bases). The V and J ends lost 5 bases and 4 bases respectively, with 15 bases between them. The CDR3 is 16 residues long. The germline V gene encodes CDR1 ENHRY and CDR2 SYGVKD. The CDR3 here is CAISPRGHEYNSPLHF. The CDR3 DNA is TGTGCCATCAGTCCTCGGGGACACGAATATAATTCACCCCTCCACTTT.

This clonotype has at least ten counts. This chain links TRBV5-1 with TRBJ2-4; possible D gene TRBD2, 5 bases. Trimming took 3 bases from V and 5 from J, leaving 9 bases between them. The length of the CDR3 is 13 residues. CDR1 and CDR2 from the germline V gene are SGHRS and YFSETQ. CDR3 DNA sequence: TGCGCCAGCAGCTCCCGGGGAGAAAACATTCAGTACTTC. This gives the protein CASSSRGENIQYF.

Only a few counts were recorded for this clonotype. The CDR3 here is CSASQGQGIPYSNQPQHF. The CDR3 DNA is TGCAGTGCTAGTCAGGGACAGGGGATACCTTATAGCAATCAGCCCCAGCATTTT. The rearrangement links TRBV20-1 to TRBJ1-5, with 10 bases lining up with TRBD1. From germline, CDR1 is DFQATT and CDR2 SNEGSKA (reference sequence). V shed 3 bases, J shed 0 bases, and the junction held 11 bases outside the gene matches. This CDR3 region has 18 residues.